This is a list of T cell receptor beta chains from one sample in a study of molecular identifiers for immune sequencing clone quantification. Each CDR3 protein is one row after TCRdb ran MiXCR on the PCR reads. There are 65,000 to 70,000 distinct CDR3 sequences in the sample; around 18% occur only once, and around 1.4% lies in the top ten. Material: naive CD8+ T cells from blood, with Jurkat cell RNA spiked in. These receptor sequences come from a human donor in good health. Some libraries in this study had Jurkat cell RNA spiked in. Both conserved end residues are part of each CDR3. The D gene is left open where the match is weak. Clone size is not always given. Where it is, it says once, few, many or a class for expanded clones.

v_call	j_call	d_call	clone_size	cdr3_aa	cdr3_nt
TRBV14	TRBJ2-5	TRBD2	few	CASSLRTSRETQYF	TGTGCCAGCAGCCTCAGGACTAGCCGGGAGACCCAGTACTTC
TRBV7-9	TRBJ2-1	TRBD2	NA	CAGSWTSGPYNEQFF	TGTGCCGGCAGCTGGACTAGCGGGCCCTACAATGAGCAGTTCTTC
TRBV19	TRBJ2-1	TRBD2	few	CASSIGEGLYNEQCF	TGTGCCAGTAGTATAGGGGAGGGACTTTACAATGAGCAGTGCTTC
TRBV5-1	TRBJ2-3	TRBD2	many	CASSLGLAESTDTQYF	TGCGCCAGCAGCTTGGGTCTAGCGGAGAGCACAGATACGCAGTATTTT
TRBV6-6	TRBJ2-7	NA	many	CASSDDRRPYEQYF	TGTGCCAGCAGCGACGACAGGAGACCCTACGAGCAGTACTTC
TRBV4-1	TRBJ1-1	TRBD1	many	CASSPTGFTEAFF	TGCGCCAGCAGCCCGACAGGGTTCACTGAAGCTTTCTTT
TRBV28	TRBJ2-7	TRBD1	many	CASRSGTVLYEQYF	TGTGCCAGCAGATCGGGGACAGTCCTTTACGAGCAGTACTTC
TRBV5-5	TRBJ2-1	TRBD2	NA	CASREGLAGGHEQFF	TGTGCCAGCAGAGAAGGACTAGCGGGAGGTCATGAGCAGTTCTTC
TRBV20-1	TRBJ1-5	NA	many	CSARDNQPQHF	TGCAGTGCTAGAGATAATCAGCCCCAGCATTTT
TRBV20-1	TRBJ2-3	NA	medium-sized	CSARVAWTRARADTQYF	TGCAGTGCTAGAGTGGCGTGGACCAGAGCTCGGGCAGATACGCAGTATTTT
TRBV11-3	TRBJ2-2	TRBD1	NA	CASSGTGSSRANTGELFF	TGTGCCAGCAGCGGGACAGGGTCTTCGCGGGCGAACACCGGGGAGCTGTTTTTT
TRBV5-6	TRBJ2-7	NA	NA	CASSGQATYEQYF	TGTGCCAGCTCGGGGCAGGCGACCTACGAGCAGTACTTC
TRBV27	TRBJ2-1	NA	many	CATGGHVYNEQFF	TGTGCCACCGGGGGACACGTCTACAATGAGCAGTTCTTC
TRBV20-1	TRBJ2-7	NA	many	CSARPTFERTLGMRSYEQYF	TGCAGTGCTAGACCTACATTCGAAAGGACACTGGGAATGAGAAGCTACGAGCAGTACTTC
TRBV4-1	TRBJ1-5	TRBD1	many	CASSQVETGRNQPQHF	TGCGCCAGCAGCCAAGTGGAGACAGGGCGCAATCAGCCCCAGCATTTT
TRBV11-2	TRBJ2-7	TRBD2	many	CASSLTSGSYEQYF	TGTGCCAGCAGCTTAACTAGCGGGAGTTACGAGCAGTACTTC
TRBV9	TRBJ2-1	NA	few	CASSVGSENEQFF	TGTGCCAGCAGCGTAGGGTCGGAGAATGAGCAGTTCTTC
TRBV13	TRBJ1-3	TRBD1	many	CASNQGGFSGNTIYF	TGTGCCAGCAACCAGGGGGGATTCTCTGGAAACACCATATATTTT
TRBV24-1	TRBJ2-2	TRBD1	NA	CAIQKGDRGPTGELFF	TGTGCCATCCAAAAGGGGGACAGGGGGCCCACCGGGGAGTTGTTTTTT
TRBV5-4	TRBJ2-5	TRBD2	NA	CASSSVAGGGETQYF	TGTGCCAGCAGCTCGGTAGCGGGAGGGGGAGAGACCCAGTACTTC
TRBV24-1	TRBJ2-4	NA	NA	CATSAGDGKENTQYF	TGTGCCACCAGTGCGGGAGACGGGAAAGAAAACACACAGTACTTC
TRBV6-5	TRBJ2-7	TRBD1	few	CASSQTGEATYEQYF	TGTGCCAGCAGTCAGACAGGGGAGGCTACCTACGAGCAGTACTTC
TRBV5-4	TRBJ2-1	TRBD2	few	CASSALAGGPENEQFF	TGTGCCAGCAGCGCCCTAGCGGGAGGGCCTGAGAATGAGCAGTTCTTC
TRBV2	TRBJ2-5	NA	few	CASRQGEETQYF	TGTGCCAGCAGACAGGGAGAAGAGACCCAGTACTTC
TRBV5-6	TRBJ2-7	NA	few	CASSLVGGPEQYF	TGTGCCAGCAGCCTTGTCGGAGGGCCCGAGCAGTACTTC
TRBV28	TRBJ2-3	NA	many	CASSRGQFTDTQYF	TGTGCCAGCAGTCGCGGACAGTTCACAGATACGCAGTATTTT
TRBV12-3/TRBV12-4	TRBJ2-7	NA	NA	CASSLASYDYEQYF	TGTGCCAGCAGTTTAGCTTCATACGACTACGAGCAGTACTTC
TRBV6-5	TRBJ1-1	NA	many	CASSKLDSNTEAFF	TGTGCCAGCAGTAAACTTGACAGTAACACTGAAGCTTTCTTT
TRBV4-1	TRBJ2-3	TRBD2	medium-sized	CASSHHPPEREGTDTQYF	TGCGCCAGCAGCCACCACCCCCCGGAGCGGGAGGGCACAGATACGCAGTATTTT
TRBV20-1	TRBJ2-1	NA	NA	CSASVLARFYNEQFF	TGCAGTGCTAGTGTTCTAGCGCGATTCTACAATGAGCAGTTCTTC
TRBV28	TRBJ1-2	NA	many	CASKGEGYGYTF	TGTGCCAGTAAAGGGGAGGGCTATGGCTACACCTTC
TRBV30	TRBJ1-1	NA	many	CAWAGWEESITEAFF	TGTGCCTGGGCCGGGTGGGAGGAATCGATCACTGAAGCTTTCTTT
TRBV6-5	TRBJ2-7	NA	many	CASSLGGEQYF	TGTGCCAGCAGTTTGGGAGGTGAGCAGTACTTC
TRBV28	TRBJ1-5	NA	few	CASNQPQHF	TGTGCCAGCAACCAGCCCCAGCATTTT
TRBV27	TRBJ2-1	TRBD2	NA	CASSRLATTNEQFF	TGTGCCAGCAGTCGACTAGCGACTACCAATGAGCAGTTCTTC
TRBV5-4	TRBJ1-2	TRBD1	NA	CASSSRTGIPYYGYTF	TGTGCCAGCAGCTCACGGACAGGGATCCCCTACTATGGCTACACCTTC